The clone carrying this T cell receptor (beta chain) has just a few counts. Its antigen remains unknown. Time point noted: pre-treatment sample, taken before nivolumab and TIL therapy. Patients were adults with stage 4 NSCLC. The data were taken from a study of TIL therapy for anti-PD-1-resistant metastatic lung cancer. Study-wide background: Tumor harvest preceded PD-1/PD-L1 blockade, followed by nivolumab treatment.

Study-level findings and limits: The cohort had more treatment-naive, never-smoker and oncogene-addicted patients than typical. Infused TIL clonotypes partially replaced the baseline blood repertoire, then decayed over months.

The CDR3 is made up of 15 amino acids. Deletions cut 4 bases from V and 7 bases from J, with 17 bases between. The germline CDR1 and CDR2 sequences are MDHEN and SYDVKM. This was the immunoSEQ v3 assay. TCRdb's copy holds only in-frame clones and misses some; the assay was immunoSEQ multiplex PCR. The sample carries tens of thousands of clones, 60% to 85% recorded once. The TCR originated in a person between 30 and 80 years old with non-small cell lung cancer. The sequencing here drew on blood, taken at baseline. This chain joins TRBV28 and TRBJ1-5, with D perhaps TRBD1 (5 bases). CDR3 coding DNA: TGTGCCAGCAGTTCCGGGACCCTCTATGAGCAGCCCCAGCATTTT. It specifies CASSSGTLYEQPQHF.